The clone carrying this TCR beta chain was seen only a few times. Measured with immunoSEQ multiplex PCR; TCRdb has only the in-frame clones, and not every one. The data hold under 45,000 clones, with nearly 90% observed a single time. Germline-derived CDR1 and CDR2 are SGHRS and YFSETQ. The CDR3 loop spans 16 amino acids. V gave up 0 bases and J gave up 0 bases; unmatched junction bases: 6. This record belongs to a study of blood T cell repertoires in COVID-19. Study at large: T cells, B-cell-depleted T cells, or PBMCs supplied cDNA or gDNA.

Sequences were obtained from peripheral blood. This chain joins TRBV5-1 and TRBJ2-7; 7 nucleotides line up with TRBD2. This receptor was identified in a man between 60 and 75 years old with acute or convalescent COVID-19. CDR3 bases: TGCGCCAGCAGCTTGGCCCCGGGGAGGGCCTCCTACGAGCAGTACTTC. Translated: CASSLAPGRASYEQYF.